This is a list of T cell receptor beta chains from one sample in a study of blood T cells in healthy people across ages. TCRdb re-analysed the 5' RACE reads in MiXCR, keeping a single row per CDR3 protein. The sample lists roughly 550,000 distinct CDR3 sequences, around 24% occurring once. This sample also belongs to another study, concerning T cells of mothers and their children.

The source material was blood. The source is a boy between 5 and 17 years old in good health. The CDR3 runs from the conserved cysteine through the conserved F or W. Each record gives: J gene, clone size, V gene, D gene, CDR3 protein, CDR3 DNA. D genes are given only for firm matches. Clone size is given for some rows only: seen once, a few or many times, or a class if the clone is expanded.

>TRBJ1-4|NA|TRBV7-9|NA
CASSRTDQNEKLFF
TGTGCCAGCAGCCGGACAGACCAGAATGAAAAACTGTTTTTT
>TRBJ1-2|NA|TRBV7-2|TRBD1
CASSLDPLSGGGGYTF
TGTGCCAGCAGCTTAGATCCTTTGTCAGGGGGAGGCGGCTACACCTTC
>TRBJ2-6|NA|TRBV20-1|NA
CSARSRANVLTF
TGCAGTGCTAGGAGCCGGGCCAACGTCCTGACTTTC
>TRBJ1-5|NA|TRBV10-3|NA
CAISDSAGNQPQHF
TGTGCCATCAGTGACTCGGCAGGTAATCAGCCCCAGCATTTT
>TRBJ1-4|NA|TRBV7-9|TRBD1
CASSSTLHRGANEKLFF
TGTGCCAGCAGCTCGACCCTCCACAGGGGGGCTAATGAAAAACTGTTTTTT
>TRBJ2-1|few|TRBV25-1|NA
CASSRGLAEQFF
TGTGCCAGCAGCCGAGGGCTGGCTGAGCAGTTCTTC
>TRBJ2-7|few|TRBV7-9|TRBD1
CASSYIGTGGVHEQYF
TGTGCCAGCAGCTACATCGGGACAGGGGGTGTCCACGAGCAGTACTTC
>TRBJ2-5|NA|TRBV20-1|NA
CSARAQAEGGETQYF
TGCAGTGCTAGAGCCCAAGCGGAAGGAGGAGAGACCCAGTACTTC
>TRBJ2-7|NA|TRBV5-1|TRBD1
CASSPGTGISYEQYF
TGCGCCAGCAGCCCTGGGACAGGGATATCCTACGAGCAGTACTTC
>TRBJ2-5|few|TRBV6-6|NA
CASSDLSGVRETQYF
TGTGCCAGCAGTGACCTGTCGGGAGTACGGGAGACCCAGTACTTC
>TRBJ2-7|NA|TRBV7-9|NA
CASSGTFEQYF
TGTGCCAGCAGCGGGACATTTGAGCAGTACTTC
>TRBJ2-1|NA|TRBV6-2/TRBV6-3|TRBD2
CASSRTRLAELQWVQFF
TGTGCCAGCAGCCGTACGAGACTAGCGGAACTACAATGGGTGCAGTTCTTC
>TRBJ2-1|few|TRBV27|TRBD1
CASSFQNRGGEQFF
TGTGCCAGCAGTTTCCAAAACAGGGGTGGTGAGCAGTTCTTC
>TRBJ2-5|many|TRBV28|TRBD2
CASSLLAGREVQETQYF
TGTGCCAGCAGTTTACTAGCGGGGCGAGAAGTACAAGAGACCCAGTACTTC
>TRBJ2-2|NA|TRBV20-1|TRBD1
CSAGGGQTTGELFF
TGCAGTGCTGGTGGGGGACAGACCACCGGGGAGCTGTTTTTT
>TRBJ2-2|NA|TRBV5-6|NA
CAGKVAGTGGELFF
TGTGCCGGCAAGGTGGCGGGGACGGGCGGGGAGCTGTTTTTT
>TRBJ1-3|NA|TRBV27|TRBD1
CASSPTSPGRGPGNTIYF
TGTGCCAGCAGTCCCACTTCCCCAGGGAGGGGGCCTGGAAACACCATATATTTT
>TRBJ2-7|NA|TRBV20-1|TRBD2
CSARRGGSSYEQYF
TGCAGTGCTAGACGGGGGGGCAGCTCCTACGAGCAGTACTTC
>TRBJ2-4|NA|TRBV4-2|NA
CASSPTWGLDRNIQYF
TGTGCCAGCAGTCCGACTTGGGGGCTCGATAGAAACATTCAGTACTTC
>TRBJ2-7|NA|TRBV11-2|NA
CASSLDGQLIGQYF
TGTGCCAGCAGCTTAGACGGGCAACTCATAGGGCAGTACTTC
>TRBJ1-1|NA|TRBV6-5|NA
CASSYSVVAEAFF
TGTGCCAGCAGTTACTCCGTAGTAGCTGAAGCTTTCTTT
>TRBJ2-7|NA|TRBV14|NA
CATGQQYF
TGTGCCACAGGGCAGCAGTACTTC
>TRBJ1-4|few|TRBV5-1|TRBD1
CASSGRTGATNEKLFF
TGCGCCAGCAGCGGACGGACAGGGGCAACTAATGAAAAACTGTTTTTT
>TRBJ2-7|few|TRBV5-1|NA
CASSGGPASDEQYF
TGCGCCAGCAGCGGAGGACCGGCTAGCGACGAGCAGTACTTC
>TRBJ1-5|NA|TRBV3-1|NA
CASSQFQGGFNQPQHF
TGTGCCAGCAGCCAATTTCAAGGGGGGTTTAATCAGCCCCAGCATTTT
>TRBJ1-1|NA|TRBV5-1|NA
CASSLGSRTEAFF
TGCGCCAGCAGCTTGGGCAGTCGCACTGAAGCTTTCTTT
>TRBJ2-2|few|TRBV4-3|NA
CASRQQGAGTSTGELFF
TGCGCCAGCAGGCAACAAGGGGCGGGGACTTCCACCGGGGAGCTGTTTTTT
>TRBJ2-5|few|TRBV12-3/TRBV12-4|TRBD1
CASSFRQGGQETQYF
TGTGCCAGCAGTTTTAGACAGGGCGGCCAAGAGACCCAGTACTTC
>TRBJ1-3|NA|TRBV18|TRBD1
CASSRTDRGLGNTIYF
TGTGCCAGCTCACGTACGGACAGGGGGCTCGGAAACACCATATATTTT
>TRBJ1-4|NA|TRBV10-3|NA
CAIRDPSYEKLFF
TGTGCCATCCGGGACCCTTCTTATGAAAAACTGTTTTTT
>TRBJ2-1|NA|TRBV6-6|NA
CASSSIGYNEQFF
TGTGCCAGCAGCTCCATTGGCTACAATGAGCAGTTCTTC
>TRBJ1-2|NA|TRBV20-1|NA
CSAAHIVGYGYTF
TGCAGTGCTGCGCATATCGTTGGCTATGGCTACACCTTC
>TRBJ1-3|NA|TRBV5-1|NA
CASSGGFSGNTIYF
TGCGCCAGCAGCGGGGGATTCTCTGGAAACACCATATATTTT
>TRBJ1-5|few|TRBV6-2/TRBV6-3|NA
CASRTNTGIRNQPQHF
TGTGCCAGCAGGACAAACACAGGTATCCGCAATCAGCCCCAGCATTTT
>TRBJ2-5|NA|TRBV20-1|NA
CSGDRDRQETQYF
TGCAGTGGAGACCGGGACCGTCAAGAGACCCAGTACTTC
>TRBJ2-5|few|TRBV2|NA
CASSEVRAGQETQYF
TGTGCCAGCAGTGAAGTTCGGGCCGGCCAAGAGACCCAGTACTTC
>TRBJ2-7|NA|TRBV6-2/TRBV6-3|TRBD1
CASRGVGTVPYEQYF
TGTGCCAGCAGGGGGGTCGGGACAGTACCCTACGAACAGTACTTC
>TRBJ2-7|NA|TRBV7-2|NA
CASSFSTGDTYEQYF
TGTGCCAGCAGCTTTTCTACTGGGGATACCTACGAGCAGTACTTC
>TRBJ2-5|NA|TRBV20-1|NA
CSAQGGRGETQYF
TGCAGTGCTCAGGGGGGGCGCGGGGAGACCCAGTACTTC
>TRBJ1-4|once|TRBV4-1|NA
CASSFQTRSQNEKLFF
TGCGCCAGCAGCTTTCAAACACGGTCCCAAAATGAAAAACTGTTTTTT